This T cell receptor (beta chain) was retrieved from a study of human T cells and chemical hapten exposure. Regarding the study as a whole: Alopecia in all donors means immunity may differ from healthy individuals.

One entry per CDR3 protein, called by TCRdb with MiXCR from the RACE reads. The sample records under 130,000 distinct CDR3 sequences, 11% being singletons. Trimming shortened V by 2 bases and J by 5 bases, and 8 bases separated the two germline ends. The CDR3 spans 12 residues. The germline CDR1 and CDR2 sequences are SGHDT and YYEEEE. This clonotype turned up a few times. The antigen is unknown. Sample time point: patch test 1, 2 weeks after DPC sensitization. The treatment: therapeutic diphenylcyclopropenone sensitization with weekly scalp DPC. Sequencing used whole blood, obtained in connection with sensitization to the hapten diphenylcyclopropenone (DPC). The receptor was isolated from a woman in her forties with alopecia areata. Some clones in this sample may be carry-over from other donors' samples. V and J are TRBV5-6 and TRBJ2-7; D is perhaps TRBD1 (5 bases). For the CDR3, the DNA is TGTGCCAGCAGCTTTACAGGCCACGAGCAGTACTTC. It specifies CASSFTGHEQYF.